Shown below are 22 T cell receptor beta chains from a single sample sequenced in a study of OX40 agonist ivuxolimab in advanced cancers. Method: immunoSEQ multiplex PCR; TCRdb's copy keeps in-frame clones and lacks some. The sample comprises 30,000 to 35,000 clones, more than 60% of which are singletons, and roughly 15% rests with the top ten. Source: CD4+ or CD8+ T cells sorted from blood, taken in a trial of the OX40 agonist ivuxolimab. These receptors were obtained from an adult with an advanced solid tumor such as melanoma, head and neck, liver or kidney cancer.

The chain couples TRBV7-9 to TRBJ2-6; 12 bases fit TRBD1. This CDR3 is 17 amino acids long. V gave up 5 bases and J gave up 2 bases; unmatched junction bases: 4. Per germline, CDR1 SEHNR and CDR2 FQNEAQ (reference sequence). Here the CDR3 DNA reads TGTGCCAGCAGCCTCGGGACAGGGGGCGCTGGGGCCAACGTCCTGACTTTC. Encoded protein: CASSLGTGGAGANVLTF.

For this clone: The sample has other DNA sequences that encode this CDR3 too. The rearrangement links TRBV28 to TRBJ2-7; D tentatively fits TRBD1 or TRBD2 (5 bases each). V lost 2 bases and J 4 bases, leaving 9 bases between the germline ends. The CDR3 is 13 residues long. Per the germline V gene, CDR1 is MDHEN and CDR2 is SYDVKM. The CDR3 DNA reads TGTGCCAGCAGTTTAGGGACCTTTTACGAGCAGTACTTC. Translated, it gives CASSLGTFYEQYF.

The rearrangement joins TRBV19 to TRBJ2-1; either TRBD1 or TRBD2 may fit D (5 bases each). Looked up from germline, CDR1 is LNHDA and CDR2 is SQIVND (reference sequence). The CDR3 is 16 amino acids. V lost 6 bases and J lost 4, with 19 bases in between. The CDR3: CASRGPRGHSYNEQFF. Here the CDR3 DNA reads TGTGCCAGTAGGGGGCCTCGGGGCCACTCGTACAATGAGCAGTTCTTC.

The chain couples TRBV5-3 to TRBJ2-1; D is unclear. TRBV5-3 is an open reading frame, and its role is uncertain. V gave up 6 bases and J gave up 6 bases, with 7 bases separating them. The CDR3 covers 11 residues. The DNA of the CDR3 is TGTGCCAGAATTGGTTGCAATGAGCAGTTCTTC. Translated, it gives CARIGCNEQFF.

The chain links TRBV6-1 to TRBJ1-4; perhaps TRBD1 as D (5 bases). Trimming took off 4 bases at V and 4 bases at J, with 13 bases between the two ends. The CDR3 loop spans 15 amino acids. Germline loops: CDR1 MNHNS, CDR2 SASEGT. CDR3 DNA sequence: TGTGCCAGCAGTGGGGTTACAGGACTTAATGAAAAACTGTTTTTT. Protein sequence: CASSGVTGLNEKLFF.

The chain is built from TRBV29-1 and TRBJ1-4; 7 nucleotides match TRBD1. The CDR3 covers 13 residues. Unmatched junction bases numbered 8, after V lost 6 bases and J lost 7 bases. CDR1 and CDR2 from the germline V gene are SQVTM and ANQGSEA. The CDR3 spells CSVQGGVGEKLFF. The CDR3 nucleotides read TGCAGCGTCCAGGGGGGCGTGGGTGAAAAACTGTTTTTT.

The chain couples TRBV18 to TRBJ2-7; D unresolved. Germline V gene sequence: CDR1 KGHSH, CDR2 LQKENI. The V and J ends lost 6 bases and 3 bases respectively, with 24 bases between them. The CDR3 sequence is 17 residues long. CDR3 sequence reads: CASSPDPETLPFYEQYF. DNA for the CDR3: TGTGCCAGCTCCCCCGACCCCGAGACTCTCCCCTTCTACGAGCAGTACTTC.

The chain is built from TRBV5-1 and TRBJ2-6, with unresolved D. The CDR3 is made up of 17 amino acids. Trimming stripped 1 base from V and 0 bases from J, with 11 bases between. CDR1 is SGHRS and CDR2 is YFSETQ in the germline V gene. Here the CDR3 reads CASSLKGGLSGANVLTF. The CDR3 nucleotides are TGCGCCAGCAGCTTGAAAGGCGGTCTCTCTGGGGCCAACGTCCTGACTTTC.

The chain combines TRBV6-6 with TRBJ1-2, with 12 bases fitting TRBD1. This CDR3 is 16 amino acids long. After removal of 6 bases from V and 1 base from J, the junction contained 6 bases not matched to a gene. Germline values: CDR1 MNHNY, CDR2 SVGAGI (reference sequence). Written as DNA, the CDR3 is TGTGCCAGCAGATCCGGGACAGGGGGCTTTAACTATGGCTACACCTTC. Amino acids: CASRSGTGGFNYGYTF.

This clone was counted a single time. For the CDR3, the DNA is TGTGCCAGCAGCCTGACAGGGAACTCTGGAAACACCATATATTTT. Its protein is CASSLTGNSGNTIYF. The chain combines TRBV7-9 with TRBJ1-3; 7 positions match TRBD1. Germline V gene lookup returns CDR1 SEHNR and CDR2 FQNEAQ (reference sequence). Trimming at V came to 5 bases and at J to 0 bases, leaving 4 bases not matched to a gene. The CDR3 is 15 amino acids.

The CDR3: CASSRGTDNNEKLFF. Written as DNA, the CDR3 is TGTGCCAGCAGCCGAGGGACAGATAATAATGAAAAACTGTTTTTT. The gene calls are TRBV7-9 and TRBJ1-4; 7 bases agree with TRBD1. This CDR3 spans 15 amino acids. V lost 5 bases and J lost 4; bases outside the gene matches: 7. CDR1 is SEHNR, CDR2 FQNEAQ, per germline (reference sequence).

The DNA of the CDR3 is TGTGCCAGCAGCCAAGGGACAGGGGTCATGGTTGAGCAGTTCTTC. This encodes CASSQGTGVMVEQFF. The chain combines TRBV4-2 with TRBJ2-1; 9 bases agree with TRBD1. Germline values: CDR1 LGHNA, CDR2 YNFKEQ. V lost 1 base and J lost 9; bases outside the gene matches: 7. The CDR3 consists of 15 residues.

The CDR3 protein is CASSTGLAGLYEQYF. The CDR3 region has the DNA TGCGCCAGCAGTACCGGACTAGCGGGACTATACGAGCAGTACTTC. The chain joins TRBV10-2 to TRBJ2-7, with 12 bases aligning to TRBD2. CDR3 length equals 15 residues. V dropped 5 bases and J dropped 4; count of bases not matched to a gene: 6. Germline V gives CDR1 WSHSY, CDR2 SAAADI.

The V and J genes are TRBV5-6 and TRBJ1-3; D is possibly TRBD1 (5 bases). Per the germline V gene, CDR1 is SGHDT and CDR2 is YYEEEE. Trimming cost V 4 bases and J 5 bases, with 19 bases left between them. This CDR3 spans 16 amino acids. The CDR3 sequence: CASSEDSGTSRNTIYF. In nucleotides, the CDR3 is TGTGCCAGCAGCGAGGACTCCGGGACGAGTAGAAACACCATATATTTT.

In nucleotides, the CDR3 is TGTGCCAGCAGCTTAGCGTTCGACGAGCAGTACTTC. The encoded protein is CASSLAFDEQYF. The chain links TRBV7-9 to TRBJ2-7; D remains unclear. CDR1 SEHNR and CDR2 FQNEAQ come from the germline V gene (reference sequence). Trimming pared 0 bases from V and 5 bases from J, leaving 5 bases between. The CDR3 length is 12 residues.

Only a few counts were recorded for this clone. V is TRBV2 and J is TRBJ2-7, with 11 bases aligning to TRBD2. V gave up 8 bases and J gave up 4 bases; unmatched junction bases: 1. This CDR3 is built from 12 residues. The germline gives CDR1 SNHLY, CDR2 FYNNEI. The CDR3 here is CASRLAGYEQYF. CDR3 DNA: TGTGCCAGCCGACTAGCGGGGTACGAGCAGTACTTC.

V usage is TRBV27 and J usage is TRBJ2-3; TRBD2 matches 8 bases. The CDR3 contains 15 residues. V shed 6 bases and J 2 bases; nucleotides not matched to a gene: 7. The germline CDR1 and CDR2 sequences are MNHEY and SMNVEV (reference sequence). CDR3 region: CASRDWRGATDTQYF. CDR3 nucleotides: TGTGCCAGCAGGGATTGGCGGGGGGCCACAGATACGCAGTATTTT.

The V and J genes are TRBV6-1 and TRBJ2-1; no firm D call. The CDR3 has 15 amino acids. V was cut by 1 base and J by 4 bases, with 11 bases left in between. CDR1 is MNHNS and CDR2 is SASEGT in the germline V gene. The CDR3 nucleotides are TGTGCCAGCAGTGAAGACCCGAGCCCATACAATGAGCAGTTCTTC. This codes for CASSEDPSPYNEQFF.

The V call is TRBV6-5, the J call TRBJ1-2, with no clear D. From germline, CDR1 is MNHEY and CDR2 SVGAGI. The CDR3 runs to 12 residues. V dropped 7 bases and J dropped 6 bases, with 12 bases sitting between them. The CDR3 DNA is TGTGCCAGCATTGGCGGGAGTCATGGCTACACCTTC. Its translation is CASIGGSHGYTF.

In this sample, this clone turned up once. The J gene is TRBJ2-5, the V gene TRBV6-1; 12 bases map to TRBD1. With 1 base clipped from V and 4 bases from J, the junction kept 13 bases outside the gene matches. In germline, CDR1 is MNHNS, CDR2 SASEGT. This CDR3 has 19 amino acids. CDR3 sequence: CASSEVAGTGGYRGETQYF. The CDR3 DNA reads TGTGCCAGCAGTGAAGTGGCAGGGACAGGGGGCTATCGGGGAGAGACCCAGTACTTC.

This chain uses TRBV21-1 with TRBJ2-5. TRBV21-1 is shown as a pseudogene. This CDR3 has 15 residues. The CDR3 here is CASSKVRPYLETQYF. The CDR3 nucleotides are TGTGCCAGCAGCAAAGTTAGGCCTTACCTAGAGACCCAGTACTTC.

The V call is TRBV5-1, the J call TRBJ2-3, with TRBD1 identical over 9 bases. The CDR3 runs to 15 residues. The trim removed 7 bases at V and 2 bases at J, leaving 8 bases unmatched. From germline, CDR1 is SGHRS and CDR2 YFSETQ. CDR3 in amino acids: CASFTGQGVTDTQYF. The CDR3 nucleotides read TGCGCCAGCTTTACGGGACAGGGAGTCACAGATACGCAGTATTTT.